Sequencing of this TCR beta chain was carried out in a study of tumor-infiltrating lymphocytes in primary liver carcinoma. Study observations and caveats: Tumors and blood were compared for top-250-clone fraction, and tumors had the significantly higher value (p = 0.039).

Reverse transcription of approximately 0.55 ug total RNA with a constant-region primer produced TCR beta cDNA. Construction of TCR beta libraries relied on three successive nested multiplex PCR rounds employing slightly modified ARM-PCR. It was with TRBV1-TRBV30 forward primers and a C-beta reverse primer that the first two PCR rounds were run, at approximately 9 cycles each. Each CDR3 protein gets one entry after TCRdb re-called the multiplex PCR reads with MiXCR. The sample yields about 350,000 distinct CDR3 sequences, about 65% seen once. As to this clonotype: Antigen: not known. A clone one base away is much larger, so this may be a read error.

In germline, CDR1 is MNHEY, CDR2 SVGEGT. This CDR3 contains 15 residues. The authors took blood RNA from unsorted whole blood and also extracted germline DNA. Input material: peripheral blood. This chain links TRBV6-2 or TRBV6-3 with TRBJ2-7; 7 bases map to TRBD2. The TCR sequence derives from a man in his forties or fifties with primary liver carcinoma and hepatitis B virus infection. In DNA, the CDR3 is TGTGTCAGCAGTTACTCTCGGGAGGTCTCCTACGAGCAGTACTTC. Translated, it gives CVSSYSREVSYEQYF.